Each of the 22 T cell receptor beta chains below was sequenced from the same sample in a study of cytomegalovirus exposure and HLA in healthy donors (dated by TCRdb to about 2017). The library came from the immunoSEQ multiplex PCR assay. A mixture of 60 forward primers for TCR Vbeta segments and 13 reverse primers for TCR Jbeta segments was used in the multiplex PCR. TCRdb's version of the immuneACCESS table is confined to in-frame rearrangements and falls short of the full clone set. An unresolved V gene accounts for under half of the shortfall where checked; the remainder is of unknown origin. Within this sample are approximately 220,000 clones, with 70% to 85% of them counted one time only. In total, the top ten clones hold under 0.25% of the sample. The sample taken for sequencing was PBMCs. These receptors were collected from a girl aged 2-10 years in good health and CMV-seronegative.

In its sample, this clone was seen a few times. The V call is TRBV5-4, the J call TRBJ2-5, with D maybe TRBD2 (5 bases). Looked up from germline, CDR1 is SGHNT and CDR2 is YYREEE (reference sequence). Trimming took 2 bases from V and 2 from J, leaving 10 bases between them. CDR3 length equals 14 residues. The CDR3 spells CASSFTGGQETQYF. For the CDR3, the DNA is TGTGCCAGCAGCTTTACGGGCGGGCAAGAGACCCAGTACTTC.

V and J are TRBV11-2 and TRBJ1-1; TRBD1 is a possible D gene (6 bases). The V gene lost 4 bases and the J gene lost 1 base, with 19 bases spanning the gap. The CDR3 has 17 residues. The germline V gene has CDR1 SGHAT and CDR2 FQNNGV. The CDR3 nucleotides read TGTGCCAGCAGCTCTAGGCAGGGGACAATTTCGAACACTGAAGCTTTCTTT. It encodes CASSSRQGTISNTEAFF.

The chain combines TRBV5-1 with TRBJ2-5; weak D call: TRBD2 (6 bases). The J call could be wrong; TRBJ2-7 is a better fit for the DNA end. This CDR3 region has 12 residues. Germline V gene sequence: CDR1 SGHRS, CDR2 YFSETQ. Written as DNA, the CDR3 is TGCGCCAGCAGTATTGGGGGACTCGAGCAGTACTTC. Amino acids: CASSIGGLEQYF.

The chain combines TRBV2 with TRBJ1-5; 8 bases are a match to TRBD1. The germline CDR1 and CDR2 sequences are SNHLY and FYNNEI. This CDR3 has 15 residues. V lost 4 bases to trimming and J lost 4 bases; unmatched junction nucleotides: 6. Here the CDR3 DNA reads TGTGCCAGCAGTGTCTCTCGGACAGGGAATCAGCCCCAGCATTTT. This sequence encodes CASSVSRTGNQPQHF.

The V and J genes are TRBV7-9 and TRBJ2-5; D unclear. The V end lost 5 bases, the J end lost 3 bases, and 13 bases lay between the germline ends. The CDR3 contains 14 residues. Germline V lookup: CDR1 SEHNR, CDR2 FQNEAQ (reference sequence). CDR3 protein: CASSPPGSEETQYF. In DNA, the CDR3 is TGTGCCAGCAGCCCACCTGGCAGCGAAGAGACCCAGTACTTC.

The CDR3 DNA reads TGCGCCAGCAGCTTGGACAGGCCTGAAGGCTACACCTTC. Translated: CASSLDRPEGYTF. The chain couples TRBV5-1 to TRBJ1-2; weak D call: TRBD1 (5 bases). V was clipped by 0 bases and J by 8 bases, with 11 bases between them. Germline V gene sequence: CDR1 SGHRS, CDR2 YFSETQ. CDR3 size: 13 residues.

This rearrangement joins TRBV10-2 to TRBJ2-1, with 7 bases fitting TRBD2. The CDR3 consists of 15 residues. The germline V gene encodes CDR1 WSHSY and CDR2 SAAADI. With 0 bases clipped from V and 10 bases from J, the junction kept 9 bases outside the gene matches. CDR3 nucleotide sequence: TGCGCCAGCAGTGAGTCGACTAGCCCCCCCCTCGAGCAGTTCTTC. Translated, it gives CASSESTSPPLEQFF.

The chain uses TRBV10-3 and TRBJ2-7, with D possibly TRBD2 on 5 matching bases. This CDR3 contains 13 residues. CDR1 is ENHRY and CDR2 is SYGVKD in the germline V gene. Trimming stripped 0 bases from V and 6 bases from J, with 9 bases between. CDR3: CAISESDFREQYF. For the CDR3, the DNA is TGTGCCATCAGTGAGTCGGACTTTCGCGAGCAGTACTTC.

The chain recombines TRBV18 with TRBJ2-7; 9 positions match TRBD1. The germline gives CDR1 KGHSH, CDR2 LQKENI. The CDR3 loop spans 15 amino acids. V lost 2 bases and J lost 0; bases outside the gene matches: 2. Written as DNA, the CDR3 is TGTGCCAGCTCACCAGTGACAGGGGGCTCCTACGAGCAGTACTTC. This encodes CASSPVTGGSYEQYF.

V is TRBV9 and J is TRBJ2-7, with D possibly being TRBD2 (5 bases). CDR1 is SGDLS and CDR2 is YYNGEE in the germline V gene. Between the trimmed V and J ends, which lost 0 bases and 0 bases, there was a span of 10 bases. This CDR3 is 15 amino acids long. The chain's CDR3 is CASSVDGGRSYEQYF. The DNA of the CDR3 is TGTGCCAGCAGCGTAGATGGAGGCCGCTCCTACGAGCAGTACTTC.

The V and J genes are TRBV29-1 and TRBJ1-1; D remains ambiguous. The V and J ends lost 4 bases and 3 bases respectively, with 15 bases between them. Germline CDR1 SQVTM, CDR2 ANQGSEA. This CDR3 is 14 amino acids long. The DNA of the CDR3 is TGCAGCGTTGCCCTTCTATACCGATACACTGAAGCTTTCTTT. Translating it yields CSVALLYRYTEAFF.

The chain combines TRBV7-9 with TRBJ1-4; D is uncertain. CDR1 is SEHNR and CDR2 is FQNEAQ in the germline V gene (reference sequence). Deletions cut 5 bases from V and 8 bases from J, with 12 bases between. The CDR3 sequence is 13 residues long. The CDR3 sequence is CASSLGLQEKLFF. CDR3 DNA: TGTGCCAGCAGCCTAGGGCTACAGGAAAAACTGTTTTTT.

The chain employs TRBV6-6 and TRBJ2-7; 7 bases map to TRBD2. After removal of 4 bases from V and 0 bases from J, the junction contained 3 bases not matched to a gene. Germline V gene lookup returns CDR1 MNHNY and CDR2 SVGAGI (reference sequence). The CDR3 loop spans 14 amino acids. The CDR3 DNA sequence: TGTGCCAGCAGTTCCGGGGGGACCTCCTACGAGCAGTACTTC. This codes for CASSSGGTSYEQYF.

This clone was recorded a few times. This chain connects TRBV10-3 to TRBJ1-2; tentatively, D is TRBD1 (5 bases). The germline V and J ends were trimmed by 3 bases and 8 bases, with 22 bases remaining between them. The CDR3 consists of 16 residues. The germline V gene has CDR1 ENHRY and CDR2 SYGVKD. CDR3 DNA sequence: TGTGCCATCAGTGACCCCGCTCTTTCGCTGGAGGGGGGCTACACCTTC. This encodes CAISDPALSLEGGYTF.

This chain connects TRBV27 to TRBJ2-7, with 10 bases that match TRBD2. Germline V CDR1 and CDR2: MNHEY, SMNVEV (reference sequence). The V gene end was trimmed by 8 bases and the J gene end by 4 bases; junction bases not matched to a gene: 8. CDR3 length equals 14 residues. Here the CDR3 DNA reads TGTGCCAGCGGACAGCGGGGGGGAGTATACGAGCAGTACTTC. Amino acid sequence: CASGQRGGVYEQYF.

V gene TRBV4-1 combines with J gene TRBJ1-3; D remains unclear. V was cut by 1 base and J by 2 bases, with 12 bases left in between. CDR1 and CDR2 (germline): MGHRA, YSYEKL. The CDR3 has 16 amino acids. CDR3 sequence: CASSQAPMFAGNTIYF. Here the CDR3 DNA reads TGCGCCAGCAGCCAAGCTCCTATGTTTGCTGGAAACACCATATATTTT.

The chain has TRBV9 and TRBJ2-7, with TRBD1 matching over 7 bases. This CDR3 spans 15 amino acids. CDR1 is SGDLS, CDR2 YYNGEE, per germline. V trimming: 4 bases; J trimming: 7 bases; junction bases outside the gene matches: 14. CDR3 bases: TGTGCCAGCAGCCCTCGGACAGGTGATGAAGGGGAGCAGTACTTC. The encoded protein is CASSPRTGDEGEQYF.

The CDR3 DNA reads as TGTGCCAGCAGCTTAATAGCGGGGGTAACCAATGAGCAGTTCTTC. The encoded protein is CASSLIAGVTNEQFF. V and J are TRBV7-9 and TRBJ2-1, with 9 nucleotides matching TRBD2. The J segment lost 6 bases and the V segment lost 2 bases, leaving 5 bases of the junction unmatched. Germline-derived CDR1 and CDR2 are SEHNR and FQNEAQ (reference sequence). The CDR3 contains 15 residues.

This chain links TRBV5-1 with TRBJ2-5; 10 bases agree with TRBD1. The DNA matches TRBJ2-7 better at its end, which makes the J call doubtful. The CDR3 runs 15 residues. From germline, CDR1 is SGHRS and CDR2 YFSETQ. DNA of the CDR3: TGCGCCAGCAGCCCCGCAGGGACAGGGGCCTACGAGCAGTACTTC. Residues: CASSPAGTGAYEQYF.

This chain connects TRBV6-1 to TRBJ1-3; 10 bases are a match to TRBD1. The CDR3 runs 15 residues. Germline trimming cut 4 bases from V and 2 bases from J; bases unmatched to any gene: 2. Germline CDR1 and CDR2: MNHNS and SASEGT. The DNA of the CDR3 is TGTGCCAGCAGTGTGGGACAGGGGACTGGAAACACCATATATTTT. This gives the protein CASSVGQGTGNTIYF.

CDR3 nucleotides: TGTGCCAGCAGCCCTAATAAGTATCAGCCCCAGCATTTT. The encoded protein is CASSPNKYQPQHF. This chain joins TRBV27 and TRBJ1-5, with D hard to call. The germline gives CDR1 MNHEY, CDR2 SMNVEV (reference sequence). V lost 6 bases and J lost 5, with 11 bases in between. CDR3 length equals 13 residues.

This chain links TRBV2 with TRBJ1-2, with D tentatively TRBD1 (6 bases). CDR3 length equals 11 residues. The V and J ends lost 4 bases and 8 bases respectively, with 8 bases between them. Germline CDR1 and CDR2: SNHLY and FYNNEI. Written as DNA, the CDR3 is TGTGCCAGCAGTGTTGGACAGGGCTACACCTTC. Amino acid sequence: CASSVGQGYTF.